These 20 T cell receptor beta chains came from one sample sequenced in a study of T-cell reconstitution after alpha-beta-depleted transplantation in children. Researchers prepared the TCRbeta library using unique molecular identifiers, the study reports. TCRdb re-called the PCR reads through MiXCR, storing one row per CDR3 protein. The table lists fewer than 250,000 distinct CDR3 sequences, 6.5% to 9% of them singletons, with under 8% in the top ten. The specimen was PBMCs, mostly from graft donor cells, collected 180 days after TCRalphabeta/CD19-depleted stem cell transplant. The receptors were sampled from a male patient between 10 and 17 years old who had a stem cell transplant for acute lymphoblastic leukemia, so the T cells may come from the graft donor.

This clonotype appeared many times. The rearrangement uses TRBV6-1 and TRBJ2-7; 8 nucleotides align to TRBD1. The V and J ends lost 9 bases and 3 bases, in that order; junction bases with no gene match: 10. The CDR3 covers 14 residues. From germline, CDR1 is MNHNS and CDR2 SASEGT. The CDR3 DNA follows: TGTGCCAGTTACAGACAGGGGCATTACTACGAGCAGTACTTC. It yields the protein CASYRQGHYYEQYF.

Many counts were recorded for this clonotype. A much larger clone lies one base from this, so it may be a read error. The chain uses TRBV5-1 and TRBJ2-7; D gene uncertain. Germline CDR1 reads SGHRS; CDR2 reads YFSETQ. V lost 1 base and J lost 5, with 13 bases in between. The CDR3 contains 14 residues. CDR3 amino acids: CASSLSGALDEQYF. CDR3 nucleotide sequence: TGCGCCAGCAGCTTGTCCGGCGCCTTAGACGAGCAGTACTTC.

The table lists this clonotype with many counts. This chain connects TRBV7-6 to TRBJ2-5, with D possibly being TRBD2 (5 bases). This CDR3 contains 14 residues. With 3 bases removed from V and 2 bases from J, the gap between germline ends came to 10 bases. CDR1 is SGHVS and CDR2 is FNYEAQ in the germline V gene. CDR3 amino acids: CASSFYSVQETQYF. CDR3 in DNA: TGTGCCAGCAGCTTCTATAGCGTACAAGAGACCCAGTACTTC.

This clonotype was counted many times. The rearrangement uses TRBV6-2 or TRBV6-3 and TRBJ1-2; 9 bases agree with TRBD1. V trimming: 8 bases; J trimming: 10 bases; junction bases outside the gene matches: 5. This CDR3 comprises 11 residues. Germline-derived CDR1 and CDR2 are MNHEY and SVGEGT. The CDR3 sequence is CASGTGYHYTF. Here the CDR3 DNA reads TGTGCCAGCGGGACAGGGTATCACTACACCTTC.

There are a few counts of this clonotype. The chain joins TRBV7-9 to TRBJ2-5, with 7 positions matching TRBD1. The CDR3 length is 14 residues. With 0 bases clipped from V and 4 bases from J, the junction kept 2 bases outside the gene matches. CDR1 is SEHNR, CDR2 FQNEAQ, per germline (reference sequence). CDR3 in amino acids: CASSLAHRGETQYF. The CDR3 nucleotides read TGTGCCAGCAGCTTAGCACACAGGGGAGAGACCCAGTACTTC.

This clonotype was seen many times. The CDR3 sequence is CASSLGRRYEQYF. The DNA for the CDR3 is TGTGCCAGCAGCCTCGGTCGTAGGTACGAGCAGTACTTC. This sequence joins TRBV12-3 or TRBV12-4 and TRBJ2-7; D ambiguous. Trimming removed 6 bases at V and 4 bases at J, with 13 bases between. The CDR3 runs 13 residues.

The sample holds many counts of this clonotype. The chain is built from TRBV20-1 and TRBJ1-4; 8 positions match TRBD1. CDR3 length equals 13 residues. Trimming at V came to 5 bases and at J to 8 bases, leaving 7 bases not matched to a gene. Germline CDR1 reads DFQATT; CDR2 reads SNEGSKA (reference sequence). CDR3 protein: CSAARGQGEKLFF. Written as DNA, the CDR3 is TGCAGTGCTGCCAGGGGGCAGGGGGAAAAACTGTTTTTT.

As to this clonotype: This could be a read error, since a much larger clone is one nucleotide away. J is TRBJ2-1 and V is TRBV28; D unresolved. The germline V gene encodes CDR1 MDHEN and CDR2 SYDVKM. The CDR3 has 15 amino acids. In nucleotides, the CDR3 is TGTGCCAGCACTTTACTCGGGCTAGGAGTCAATGAGCAGTTCTTC. Protein: CASTLLGLGVNEQFF. The whole variable domain, filled in from reference TRBV28 and TRBJ2-1, reads DVKVTQSSRYLVKRTGEKVFLECVQDMDHENMFWYRQDPGLGLRLIYFSYDVKMKEKGDIPEGYSVSREKKERFSLILESASTNQTSMYLCASTLLGLGVNEQFFGPGTRLTVL.

This clonotype has ten or more counts. The chain uses TRBV4-2 and TRBJ1-2; D uncertain. Germline values: CDR1 LGHNA, CDR2 YNFKEQ. The CDR3 totals 14 residues. Trimming cost V 1 base and J 7 bases, with 13 bases left between them. CDR3: CASSQVSTSGGYTF. In nucleotides, the CDR3 is TGTGCCAGCAGCCAAGTGTCTACCTCGGGTGGCTACACCTTC.

With regard to this clonotype: This could be a read error, since a much larger clone is one nucleotide away. The chain joins TRBV5-1 to TRBJ2-7, with D tentatively TRBD1 (6 bases). This CDR3 is 13 amino acids long. Between the trimmed V and J ends, which lost 5 bases and 4 bases, there was a span of 13 bases. Germline CDR1 and CDR2: SGHRS and YFSETQ. CDR3 bases: TGCGCCAGCAGTTCAGGGGAAGGATACGAGCAGTACTTC. Its translation: CASSSGEGYEQYF.

This clonotype was seen many times. J is TRBJ2-5 and V is TRBV5-1; D is unresolved. The CDR3 extends over 10 amino acids. Trimming took 7 bases from V and 3 from J, leaving 4 bases between them. Germline V lookup: CDR1 SGHRS, CDR2 YFSETQ. CDR3 DNA sequence: TGCGCCAGCTTGAAAGAGACCCAGTACTTC. Protein sequence: CASLKETQYF.

The chain recombines TRBV19 with TRBJ2-7; TRBD1 aligns across 7 bases. CDR1 is LNHDA, CDR2 SQIVND, per germline (reference sequence). V lost 4 bases and J lost 3; bases outside the gene matches: 18. The CDR3 is made up of 18 amino acids. CDR3 in amino acids: CASSKEGVRGGAGYEQYF. The CDR3 DNA is TGTGCCAGTAGTAAAGAGGGAGTCAGAGGGGGCGCGGGCTACGAGCAGTACTTC.

In this sample, this clonotype turned up many times. One end of the junction varies from germline; a read error may be responsible. The gene calls are TRBV11-2 and TRBJ2-7; D might be TRBD1 (5 bases). CDR1 is SGHAT, CDR2 FQNNGV, per germline. The length of the CDR3 is 17 residues. CDR3 sequence reads: CASSLEGRALNSYEQYF. The CDR3, as DNA: TGTGCCAGCAGCCTAGAAGGCAGGGCACTCAACTCCTACGAGCAGTACTTC.

This clonotype was seen many times. This chain uses TRBV28 with TRBJ1-2, with a weak D call TRBD1 (5 bases). Germline V CDR1 and CDR2: MDHEN, SYDVKM. This CDR3 is built from 15 residues. Trimming shortened V by 5 bases and J by 3 bases, and 16 bases separated the two germline ends. The CDR3 DNA reads as TGTGCCAGCAGTCTCCAGCGGGGGTCCTACTATGGCTACACCTTC. It yields the protein CASSLQRGSYYGYTF.

Many counts were recorded for this clonotype. The gene calls are TRBV5-1 and TRBJ2-3; TRBD2 aligns across 11 bases. Germline CDR1 and CDR2: SGHRS and YFSETQ. The V segment lost 4 bases and the J segment 2 bases; nucleotides outside the gene matches: 12. CDR3 length: 18 residues. In DNA form, the CDR3 reads TGCGCCAGCAGCGTGGATAGCGGGAGGGCCTTCTTCACAGATACGCAGTATTTT. Encoded protein: CASSVDSGRAFFTDTQYF. Combining the CDR3 with reference TRBV5-1 and TRBJ2-3 gives the whole variable domain KAGVTQTPRYLIKTRGQQVTLSCSPISGHRSVSWYQQTPGQGLQFLFEYFSETQRNKGNFPGRFSGRQFSNSRSEMNVSTLELGDSALYLCASSVDSGRAFFTDTQYFGPGTRLTVL.

There are many counts of this clonotype. The CDR3 DNA reads TGTGCCAGCAGCTTGGGACAGGGGGCGAGCACAGATACGCAGTATTTT. Its translation is CASSLGQGASTDTQYF. The chain has TRBV7-6 and TRBJ2-3; TRBD1 agrees at 12 bases. Germline CDR1 SGHVS, CDR2 FNYEAQ. There are 16 residues in the CDR3. With V trimmed by 3 bases and J by 0 bases, 1 base remained unmatched.

This clonotype appeared many times. The chain recombines TRBV25-1 with TRBJ2-3; D is possibly TRBD2 (5 bases). The ends were cut back, 4 bases at V and 0 bases at J, with 11 bases in the middle. The CDR3 has 15 residues. The germline CDR1 and CDR2 sequences are MGHDK and SYGVNS. CDR3 DNA sequence: TGTGCCAGCAGTGGTGGACTCCTTAGCACAGATACGCAGTATTTT. Its protein product is CASSGGLLSTDTQYF.

CDR3 DNA: TGTGCCAGCAACCAGGGGGAGCATGGGGGTGAGACCCAGTACTTC. Its translation is CASNQGEHGGETQYF. The chain carries TRBV2 and TRBJ2-5; 7 bases fit TRBD1. The germline V gene has CDR1 SNHLY and CDR2 FYNNEI. CDR3 length: 15 residues. V dropped 7 bases and J dropped 5; count of bases not matched to a gene: 13.

This clonotype occurred many times. The gene calls are TRBV29-1 and TRBJ2-1; 7 positions match TRBD2. The V gene's germline CDR1 is SQVTM and CDR2 ANQGSEA. With 6 bases clipped from V and 5 bases from J, the junction kept 4 bases outside the gene matches. CDR3 length: 12 residues. CDR3 residues: CSVGTINNEQFF. DNA of the CDR3: TGCAGCGTCGGGACTATTAACAATGAGCAGTTCTTC.

This clonotype was counted at least ten times. The CDR3 nucleotides read TGTGCCAGCAGTTTTGGGCTTAGGGACAGGAGCTCCTACGAGCAGTACTTC. Translation: CASSFGLRDRSSYEQYF. J is TRBJ2-7 and V is TRBV28; 8 nucleotides align to TRBD1. CDR1 is MDHEN and CDR2 is SYDVKM in the germline V gene. V gave up 3 bases and J gave up 0 bases; unmatched junction bases: 10. The CDR3 has 17 residues.